The 26 T cell receptor beta chains below come from one sample, sequenced in a study of cytomegalovirus exposure and HLA in healthy donors. The PCR made use of 60 Vbeta and 13 Jbeta primers. This table comes from immunoSEQ multiplex PCR, and its TCRdb copy is limited to in-frame clones, with some not included. The sample yields fewer than 70,000 clones, under 90% seen once. The material sequenced was PBMCs. The receptors shown here come from a woman in her thirties or forties in good health and CMV-seronegative.

This clone was detected once. The chain uses TRBV27 and TRBJ2-1; 7 nucleotides match TRBD2. V lost 1 base, J lost 2 bases, and 5 bases stayed unmatched. Per germline, CDR1 MNHEY and CDR2 SMNVEV (reference sequence). The CDR3 length is 16 residues. The CDR3 loop is CASSLLVGGPYNEQFF. The CDR3 DNA reads as TGTGCCAGCAGTTTATTGGTGGGAGGGCCCTACAATGAGCAGTTCTTC.

The V gene is TRBV29-1, the J gene TRBJ1-1; no clear D. The length of the CDR3 is 12 residues. Germline lookup yields CDR1 SQVTM and CDR2 ANQGSEA. Trimming pared 6 bases from V and 4 bases from J, leaving 12 bases between. The CDR3 here is CSVADLRTEAFF. The CDR3, as DNA: TGCAGCGTCGCGGACTTGCGCACTGAAGCTTTCTTT.

The V gene is TRBV5-6, the J gene TRBJ1-1; D not resolved. This CDR3 is 12 amino acids long. CDR1 and CDR2 (germline): SGHDT, YYEEEE. V was clipped by 4 bases and J by 4 bases, with 8 bases between them. CDR3 amino acids: CASSPRGTEAFF. The CDR3 nucleotides are TGTGCCAGCAGCCCCCGAGGCACTGAAGCTTTCTTT.

This sequence joins TRBV2 and TRBJ2-7; 8 positions agree with TRBD1. The CDR3 contains 16 residues. Germline CDR1 and CDR2: SNHLY and FYNNEI. V dropped 11 bases and J dropped 1; count of bases not matched to a gene: 16. For the CDR3, the DNA is TGTGCCCGATCCGGGACAGGTTCAAATCCGTCCTACGAGCAGTACTTC. This gives the protein CARSGTGSNPSYEQYF. The whole variable domain, filled in from reference TRBV2 and TRBJ2-7, reads EPEVTQTPSHQVTQMGQEVILRCVPISNHLYFYWYRQILGQKVEFLVSFYNNEISEKSEIFDDQFSVERPDGSNFTLKIRSTKLEDSAMYFCARSGTGSNPSYEQYFGPGTRLTVT.

The chain is built from TRBV12-5 and TRBJ2-5; TRBD2 agrees at 12 bases. The CDR3 sequence is 16 residues long. Germline loops: CDR1 LGHNT, CDR2 FRNRAP. The V gene end was trimmed by 5 bases and the J gene end by 1 base; junction bases not matched to a gene: 5. The CDR3 region is CASGPGLAGSQETQYF. DNA for the CDR3: TGTGCTAGTGGTCCGGGACTAGCGGGCTCCCAAGAGACCCAGTACTTC.

This sequence joins TRBV7-8 and TRBJ2-7; perhaps TRBD1 as D (6 bases). Trimming removed 3 bases from V and 0 bases from J, with 15 bases in between. Germline V gene lookup returns CDR1 SGHVS and CDR2 FQNEAQ. The length of the CDR3 is 16 residues. The CDR3 bases are TGTGCCAGCAGCTTCGTTTGGGGGCCGAGCTCCTACGAGCAGTACTTC. Its protein product is CASSFVWGPSSYEQYF.

J is TRBJ1-4 and V is TRBV19, with a weak D call TRBD1 (5 bases). Germline V gene lookup returns CDR1 LNHDA and CDR2 SQIVND (reference sequence). This CDR3 is 15 amino acids long. V lost 2 bases, J lost 6 bases, and 13 bases lay in between. The CDR3: CASSIPTGFDEKLFF. As DNA, the CDR3 is TGTGCCAGTAGTATACCCACAGGATTCGATGAAAAACTGTTTTTT.

The chain couples TRBV5-6 to TRBJ1-4, with TRBD1 identical over 10 bases. The CDR3 is 16 amino acids. Germline V gene sequence: CDR1 SGHDT, CDR2 YYEEEE. V shed 0 bases and J 11 bases; nucleotides not matched to a gene: 10. The CDR3 loop reads CASSLGPTGGDPKLFF. The DNA of the CDR3 is TGTGCCAGCAGCTTGGGCCCGACAGGGGGCGATCCGAAACTGTTTTTT.

The rearrangement uses TRBV11-2 and TRBJ2-2; TRBD2 matches 9 bases. The CDR3 has 16 residues. Germline loops: CDR1 SGHAT, CDR2 FQNNGV. With V trimmed by 8 bases and J by 7 bases, 14 bases remained unmatched. The CDR3 sequence is CASVSLAGDLDGELFF. DNA for the CDR3: TGTGCCAGCGTCTCCTTAGCGGGAGATTTGGACGGGGAGCTGTTTTTT.

V and J are TRBV2 and TRBJ2-1, with 11 bases matching TRBD1. CDR3 length: 17 amino acids. The germline gives CDR1 SNHLY, CDR2 FYNNEI. The V segment lost 6 bases and the J segment 2 bases; nucleotides outside the gene matches: 9. The CDR3 loop reads CASRGTGGGGAYNEQFF. CDR3 DNA: TGTGCCAGCAGAGGGACAGGGGGAGGAGGGGCCTACAATGAGCAGTTCTTC. The whole variable domain, remainder taken from reference TRBV2 and TRBJ2-1, is EPEVTQTPSHQVTQMGQEVILRCVPISNHLYFYWYRQILGQKVEFLVSFYNNEISEKSEIFDDQFSVERPDGSNFTLKIRSTKLEDSAMYFCASRGTGGGGAYNEQFFGPGTRLTVL.

The rearrangement uses TRBV4-2 and TRBJ2-2; D possibly corresponds to TRBD1 (5 bases). Germline CDR1 is LGHNA and CDR2 is YNFKEQ. CDR3 size: 17 residues. The V gene lost 1 base and the J gene lost 4 bases, with 16 bases spanning the gap. The CDR3 DNA follows: TGTGCCAGCAGCCAAGTCGTTGACAGTTCGGGCACCGGGGAGCTGTTTTTT. Residues: CASSQVVDSSGTGELFF.

This sequence joins TRBV18 and TRBJ1-3, with D maybe TRBD1 (6 bases). Germline CDR1 and CDR2: KGHSH and LQKENI. V was shortened by 3 bases and J by 4 bases, with 13 bases between the two germline ends. The CDR3 spans 15 residues. CDR3 nucleotide sequence: TGTGCCAGCTCACCCGCAACAGGGCTCGGAAACACCATATATTTT. It encodes CASSPATGLGNTIYF.

Only one count was recorded for this clone. The rearrangement links TRBV5-6 to TRBJ1-3; 8 bases are shared with TRBD1. The germline CDR1 and CDR2 sequences are SGHDT and YYEEEE. The CDR3 is 15 amino acids. Trimming took 2 bases from V and 4 from J; bases not matched to a gene: 5. The CDR3 spells CASSFRTGWGNTIYF. For the CDR3, the DNA is TGTGCCAGCAGCTTCCGGACAGGGTGGGGAAACACCATATATTTT.

This clone was seen a handful of times. The V gene is TRBV2, the J gene TRBJ1-5, with D unclear. From germline, CDR1 is SNHLY and CDR2 FYNNEI. Trimming took 7 bases from V and 3 from J, leaving 7 bases between them. The CDR3 is 12 residues long. CDR3 protein: CASTRDNQPQHF. DNA for the CDR3: TGTGCCAGCACGAGGGACAATCAGCCCCAGCATTTT.

This clone was detected once. The chain links TRBV19 to TRBJ1-2, with 7 bases fitting TRBD1. The V gene's germline CDR1 is LNHDA and CDR2 SQIVND (reference sequence). This CDR3 region has 14 residues. The V segment lost 9 bases and the J segment 5 bases; nucleotides outside the gene matches: 12. DNA of the CDR3: TGTGCCAGCCGCCGGGACAGTCCCTGGTATGGCTACACCTTC. Protein: CASRRDSPWYGYTF.

The chain combines TRBV19 with TRBJ2-5; tentative D call: TRBD2 (5 bases). CDR3 length: 14 amino acids. CDR1 and CDR2 (germline): LNHDA, SQIVND (reference sequence). Between the trimmed V and J ends, which lost 5 bases and 5 bases, there was a span of 15 bases. The chain's CDR3 is CASSPLAGTETQYF. CDR3 bases: TGTGCCAGTAGTCCGCTCGCGGGTACGGAGACCCAGTACTTC.

The V and J genes are TRBV7-6 and TRBJ1-3; D not certain. This CDR3 spans 17 amino acids. V dropped 5 bases and J dropped 3 bases, with 20 bases sitting between them. The V gene's germline CDR1 is SGHVS and CDR2 FNYEAQ. CDR3 bases: TGTGCCAGCAGCCTAGAACAAGTGGGAGGTGTTGGAAACACCATATATTTT. Its translation is CASSLEQVGGVGNTIYF.

This clone has only a few counts. The rearrangement uses TRBV28 and TRBJ1-1, with TRBD1 identical over 9 bases. The CDR3 covers 15 residues. Germline V gene lookup returns CDR1 MDHEN and CDR2 SYDVKM. The junction had 8 bases not matched to a gene; V was cut back by 6 bases and J by 3 bases. In DNA form, the CDR3 reads TGTGCCAGCAGCACTACCGGGACAGGGTACACTGAAGCTTTCTTT. This sequence encodes CASSTTGTGYTEAFF.

This clone was detected once. V gene TRBV29-1 combines with J gene TRBJ1-5; 9 bases match TRBD1. The CDR3 is made up of 14 amino acids. Germline V gene sequence: CDR1 SQVTM, CDR2 ANQGSEA. The junction had 4 bases not matched to a gene; V was cut back by 4 bases and J by 3 bases. CDR3: CSVGQGDDNQPQHF. Here the CDR3 DNA reads TGCAGCGTTGGACAGGGGGACGACAATCAGCCCCAGCATTTT.

The CDR3 is CASSQDRLVRGTGELFF. DNA of the CDR3: TGCGCCAGCAGCCAAGATCGGCTAGTCAGGGGCACCGGGGAGCTGTTTTTT. The V gene is TRBV4-1, the J gene TRBJ2-2; tentative D call: TRBD1 (6 bases). With 0 bases removed from V and 4 bases from J, the gap between germline ends came to 15 bases. Looked up from germline, CDR1 is MGHRA and CDR2 is YSYEKL. The CDR3 length is 17 residues.

V gene TRBV4-2 combines with J gene TRBJ2-3; tentative D call: TRBD2 (5 bases). CDR1 and CDR2 (germline): LGHNA, YNFKEQ. Trimming removed 1 base at V and 2 bases at J, with 13 bases between. The CDR3 has 16 amino acids. For the CDR3, the DNA is TGTGCCAGCAGCCAAGCGACTATGCGGTCCACAGATACGCAGTATTTT. It codes for CASSQATMRSTDTQYF.

The chain has TRBV6-5 and TRBJ2-5, with 8 nucleotides matching TRBD1. The V gene's germline CDR1 is MNHEY and CDR2 SVGAGI. The CDR3 extends over 15 amino acids. J gave up 4 bases and V 5 bases, and 9 bases lay outside the gene matches. CDR3 sequence: CASSRTQGARETQYF. CDR3 nucleotides: TGTGCCAGCAGTCGCACCCAGGGGGCCCGAGAGACCCAGTACTTC.

V and J are TRBV2 and TRBJ1-2; a weak D match, TRBD1 (5 bases). CDR1 is SNHLY and CDR2 is FYNNEI in the germline V gene. V was trimmed by 6 bases and J by 7 bases, leaving 12 bases between them. The CDR3 has 12 residues. The DNA of the CDR3 is TGTGCCAGCAGAACGGGGCGGGGTGGCTACACCTTC. It translates to CASRTGRGGYTF.

The V gene is TRBV2, the J gene TRBJ2-1; TRBD2 matches 7 bases. Germline V gene lookup returns CDR1 SNHLY and CDR2 FYNNEI. This CDR3 spans 11 amino acids. V was clipped by 7 bases and J by 12 bases; unmatched bases: 6. This CDR3 is CASTEGEGQFF. DNA for the CDR3: TGTGCCAGCACCGAAGGGGAGGGGCAGTTCTTC.

This clone occurred a few times. The J gene is TRBJ2-7, the V gene TRBV14, with 10 bases identical to TRBD1. The junction had 9 bases not matched to a gene; V was cut back by 9 bases and J by 1 base. Germline CDR1 SGHDN, CDR2 FVKESK. This CDR3 comprises 15 residues. The CDR3 DNA reads as TGTGCCAGTCAAGTCGGGACAGGGGCATCCTACGAGCAGTACTTC. This translates into CASQVGTGASYEQYF.

V is TRBV7-9 and J is TRBJ2-7; possible D gene TRBD1, 6 bases. V lost 1 base and J lost 5, with 12 bases in between. The CDR3 extends over 14 amino acids. CDR1 is SEHNR, CDR2 FQNEAQ, per germline (reference sequence). CDR3 DNA: TGTGCCAGCAGCTTAGGTAGGGGGTCCCACGAGCAGTACTTC. Residues: CASSLGRGSHEQYF.